This TCR beta chain originates from a study of T cell responses to AZD1222 COVID-19 vaccine. Generated by immunoSEQ multiplex PCR, the TCRdb table keeps only in-frame clones and is missing some. The sample holds some 140,000 clones; roughly nine tenths are singletons and the top ten take approximately 3.1%. CDR1 is SGHAT and CDR2 is FQNNGV in the germline V gene. This CDR3 contains 15 residues. With 3 bases clipped from V and 3 bases from J, the junction kept 7 bases outside the gene matches. Study outcomes and limitations: Repertoires were obtained only post-peak T cell response.

In its sample, this clone was seen once. Its matching antigen is unknown. Here the sequenced sample was peripheral blood, taken on day 0 of AZD1222 vaccination. This receptor was taken from an adult in good health. The V and J genes are TRBV11-2 and TRBJ1-2; TRBD1 matches at 7 bases. The CDR3 nucleotides read TGTGCCAGCAGCTTGGGAGTCAGGGGGGACTATGGCTACACCTTC. This sequence encodes CASSLGVRGDYGYTF.